One sample yielded the 29 T cell receptor beta chains listed below, sequenced in a study of blood T cell repertoires in COVID-19. Assay used: immunoSEQ multiplex PCR; TCRdb lists only in-frame clones, some missing. Here the sample spans about 200,000 clones, around 86% being singletons. Sample: PBMCs or T cells enriched from blood (not recorded which). The receptors shown here come from a woman aged 45-59 years with acute COVID-19.

This chain connects TRBV12-3 or TRBV12-4 to TRBJ1-2; TRBD1 is a possible D gene (5 bases). Trimming stripped 3 bases from V and 4 bases from J, with 9 bases between. The CDR3 has 13 residues. For the CDR3, the DNA is TGTGCCAGCAGTTTTGGGGGGATCTATGGCTACACCTTC. Translating gives CASSFGGIYGYTF.

The rearrangement links TRBV11-3 to TRBJ2-1, with TRBD2 matching over 10 bases. Per the germline V gene, CDR1 is SGHNT and CDR2 is YENEEA. V gave up 2 bases and J gave up 3 bases; unmatched junction bases: 1. This CDR3 contains 15 residues. CDR3 protein: CASSLLAGVYNEQFF. DNA of the CDR3: TGTGCCAGCAGCTTACTAGCGGGAGTCTACAATGAGCAGTTCTTC.

The rearrangement links TRBV14 to TRBJ1-2; 7 bases are shared with TRBD1. The V gene's germline CDR1 is SGHDN and CDR2 FVKESK. V lost 1 base and J lost 4; bases outside the gene matches: 0. The CDR3 totals 13 residues. CDR3 nucleotides: TGTGCCAGCAGCCAAGCAGGGGGCTATGGCTACACCTTC. Translation: CASSQAGGYGYTF.

The chain is built from TRBV19 and TRBJ2-6; D may be TRBD2 (5 bases). Germline V gene lookup returns CDR1 LNHDA and CDR2 SQIVND (reference sequence). The CDR3 extends over 15 amino acids. V lost 6 bases, J lost 0 bases, and 9 bases lay in between. In nucleotides, the CDR3 is TGTGCCAGTAGAACAGAGGGCTCTGGGGCCAACGTCCTGACTTTC. This encodes CASRTEGSGANVLTF.

This chain joins TRBV10-3 and TRBJ2-2, with 10 bases matching TRBD2. The germline gives CDR1 ENHRY, CDR2 SYGVKD. The ends lost 8 bases at V and 3 bases at J; junction bases unmatched: 12. There are 17 residues in the CDR3. The CDR3 DNA follows: TGTGCCATCCCATCCGTTAGCGGGAGGCCGGACACCGGGGAGCTGTTTTTT. Translation: CAIPSVSGRPDTGELFF.

This clone was detected only once. The chain carries TRBV27 and TRBJ2-4, with 8 bases fitting TRBD2. Germline assignment: CDR1 MNHEY and CDR2 SMNVEV (reference sequence). There are 18 residues in the CDR3. V lost 3 bases, J lost 6 bases, and 16 bases stayed unmatched. CDR3 protein: CASSLGGVAGFLGNIQYF. The CDR3 DNA reads TGTGCCAGCAGTTTGGGTGGGGTAGCGGGATTCTTGGGAAACATTCAGTACTTC.

In this sample, this clone turned up once. V gene TRBV7-6 combines with J gene TRBJ2-3, with 8 bases identical to TRBD2. The V segment lost 7 bases and the J segment 0 bases; nucleotides outside the gene matches: 6. The CDR3 length is 15 residues. Germline lookup yields CDR1 SGHVS and CDR2 FNYEAQ. This CDR3 is CASTFGLASTDTQYF. The CDR3 DNA reads as TGTGCCAGCACCTTCGGACTAGCTAGCACAGATACGCAGTATTTT.

The rearrangement joins TRBV9 to TRBJ2-3; 7 nucleotides align to TRBD2. Losses at the gene ends were 4 bases for V and 2 bases for J; bases not matched to a gene: 4. CDR3 size: 14 residues. Germline V gene data show CDR1 as SGDLS and CDR2 as YYNGEE. CDR3 nucleotides: TGTGCCAGCAGCACCGGGGGGATCACAGATACGCAGTATTTT. Amino acids: CASSTGGITDTQYF.

J is TRBJ2-7 and V is TRBV14; weak D call: TRBD2 (6 bases). V gave up 5 bases and J gave up 1 base, with 9 bases separating them. The CDR3 is made up of 13 amino acids. CDR1 is SGHDN, CDR2 FVKESK, per germline. The CDR3 here is CASSAGNSYEQYF. The DNA of the CDR3 is TGTGCCAGCAGCGCGGGGAATTCCTACGAGCAGTACTTC.

The chain links TRBV5-1 to TRBJ2-7; D is possibly TRBD2 (6 bases). V shed 7 bases and J shed 4 bases, with 27 bases lying between them. This CDR3 contains 17 residues. CDR1 and CDR2 (germline): SGHRS, YFSETQ. DNA for the CDR3: TGCGCCAGCCGCCTAGGTCCCCGGGATGACGGAGGGTACGAGCAGTACTTC. Protein: CASRLGPRDDGGYEQYF.

The rearrangement links TRBV7-2 to TRBJ2-1, with 9 nucleotides matching TRBD1. CDR3 length equals 17 residues. V dropped 5 bases and J dropped 0; count of bases not matched to a gene: 8. Germline CDR1 SGHTA, CDR2 FQGNSA. CDR3 sequence (DNA): TGTGCCAGCAGCATACTACCGGGACAGGGCTCCTACAATGAGCAGTTCTTC. Its translation: CASSILPGQGSYNEQFF.

In this sample, this clone turned up a few times. The chain couples TRBV6-2 or TRBV6-3 to TRBJ2-2, with TRBD1 as a possible D gene (5 bases). V shed 4 bases and J shed 1 base, with 10 bases lying between them. Germline CDR1 MNHEY, CDR2 SVGEGT. The CDR3 totals 15 residues. CDR3 bases: TGTGCCAGCAGTTGGAGTCAGGGGAACACCGGGGAGCTGTTTTTT. It encodes CASSWSQGNTGELFF.

The CDR3 region has the DNA TGTGCCAGCAGCCAAGATTCACCCTGGGGGCCACGTACGGAGCAGTACTTC. Translating gives CASSQDSPWGPRTEQYF. The chain couples TRBV3-1 (or the pseudogene TRBV3-2) to TRBJ2-7; a weak D match, TRBD1 (6 bases). Per the germline V gene, CDR1 is LGHDT and CDR2 is YNNKEL (reference sequence). The CDR3 consists of 17 residues. Trimming cost V 0 bases and J 7 bases, with 22 bases left between them.

This clone was detected once. The chain employs TRBV14 and TRBJ2-1, with 9 bases matching TRBD2. The CDR3 runs 17 residues. The V segment lost 0 bases and the J segment 3 bases; nucleotides outside the gene matches: 6. The V gene's germline CDR1 is SGHDN and CDR2 FVKESK. In nucleotides, the CDR3 is TGTGCCAGCAGCCAAGATCGGGGGACTAGCCTCTACAATGAGCAGTTCTTC. Residues: CASSQDRGTSLYNEQFF.

V is TRBV27 and J is TRBJ2-3; weak D call: TRBD2 (7 bases). Trimming took off 6 bases at V and 3 bases at J, with 19 bases between the two ends. In germline, CDR1 is MNHEY, CDR2 SMNVEV (reference sequence). This CDR3 contains 16 residues. This CDR3 reads CASSPAGGARTDTQYF. The CDR3 bases are TGTGCCAGCAGCCCCGCTGGGGGGGCTCGGACAGATACGCAGTATTTT.

This clone showed up many times. J is TRBJ1-2 and V is TRBV3-1 (or the pseudogene TRBV3-2), with a weak D call TRBD1 (6 bases). The ends were cut back, 4 bases at V and 3 bases at J, with 18 bases in the middle. The CDR3 consists of 16 residues. Germline V CDR1 and CDR2: LGHDT, YNNKEL (reference sequence). The CDR3: CASSPDRDISYYGYTF. The CDR3, as DNA: TGTGCCAGCAGCCCAGACCGGGACATATCATACTATGGCTACACCTTC.

The J gene is TRBJ1-1, the V gene TRBV7-9; TRBD1 matches 7 bases. This CDR3 region has 13 residues. The trim removed 3 bases at V and 5 bases at J, leaving 3 bases unmatched. Per germline, CDR1 SEHNR and CDR2 FQNEAQ (reference sequence). DNA for the CDR3: TGTGCCAGCAGCTTTCAGGGGGAAACTGAAGCTTTCTTT. It yields the protein CASSFQGETEAFF.

This clone was seen a single time. V and J are TRBV5-1 and TRBJ2-7; 7 nucleotides agree with TRBD1. J was trimmed by 3 bases and V by 2 bases; bases with no gene match: 5. The CDR3 runs 14 residues. Germline V gene data show CDR1 as SGHRS and CDR2 as YFSETQ. CDR3 residues: CASSFGTANYEQYF. The CDR3 DNA reads as TGCGCCAGCAGCTTCGGGACAGCTAACTACGAGCAGTACTTC.

The chain has TRBV18 and TRBJ1-2, with TRBD1 as a possible D gene (5 bases). Germline assignment: CDR1 KGHSH and CDR2 LQKENI. This CDR3 contains 15 residues. V lost 3 bases, J lost 6 bases, and 17 bases lay in between. The CDR3 coding sequence is TGTGCCAGCTCACCGGCGCTCGGGACTGTAGATGGCTACACCTTC. It translates to CASSPALGTVDGYTF.

This rearrangement joins TRBV7-2 to TRBJ2-4; D remains unclear. The CDR3 length is 15 residues. Germline V lookup: CDR1 SGHTA, CDR2 FQGNSA. The V end was cut by 3 bases, the J end by 0 bases, with 9 bases between. The CDR3 region has the DNA TGTGCCAGCAGCTTTGAGTTATCAGCCAAAAACATTCAGTACTTC. The encoded protein is CASSFELSAKNIQYF.

The rearrangement joins TRBV11-2 to TRBJ2-5, with D perhaps matching TRBD1 (6 bases). Per the germline V gene, CDR1 is SGHAT and CDR2 is FQNNGV. V lost 5 bases, J lost 2 bases, and 15 bases lay in between. The CDR3 is 15 residues long. The CDR3 is CASSQIPGQQETQYF. The CDR3 DNA is TGTGCCAGCAGCCAGATCCCTGGACAGCAAGAGACCCAGTACTTC. Filled out from reference TRBV11-2 and TRBJ2-5, the complete variable domain reads EAGVAQSPRYKIIEKRQSVAFWCNPISGHATLYWYQQILGQGPKLLIQFQNNGVVDDSQLPKDRFSAERLKGVDSTLKIQPAKLEDSAVYLCASSQIPGQQETQYFGPGTRLLVL.

The V call is TRBV19, the J call TRBJ1-5; 8 bases align to TRBD1. The V and J ends lost 4 bases and 3 bases, in that order; junction bases with no gene match: 5. This CDR3 has 15 residues. Germline V CDR1 and CDR2: LNHDA, SQIVND (reference sequence). The DNA for the CDR3 is TGTGCCAGTAGTAAAGAGGACAGGGTCAATCAGCCCCAGCATTTT. This sequence encodes CASSKEDRVNQPQHF.

The V and J genes are TRBV6-1 and TRBJ2-7; possible D gene TRBD1, 6 bases. The V end was cut by 3 bases, the J end by 4 bases, with 13 bases between. Per germline, CDR1 MNHNS and CDR2 SASEGT. There are 14 residues in the CDR3. The CDR3 sequence is CASSDPGGFYEQYF. CDR3 sequence (DNA): TGTGCCAGCAGTGACCCTGGGGGCTTTTACGAGCAGTACTTC.

The chain combines TRBV2 with TRBJ1-3; D perhaps matches TRBD1 (6 bases). Looked up from germline, CDR1 is SNHLY and CDR2 is FYNNEI. Trimming stripped 5 bases from V and 2 bases from J, with 13 bases between. The CDR3 spans 15 residues. CDR3: CASSHEQGAGNTIYF. The CDR3 coding sequence is TGTGCCAGCAGTCACGAACAGGGCGCTGGAAACACCATATATTTT.

This clone has a count of ten or more. V is TRBV6-1 and J is TRBJ1-6, with D possibly being TRBD1 (5 bases). V gave up 2 bases and J gave up 4 bases, with 12 bases separating them. Germline V gene sequence: CDR1 MNHNS, CDR2 SASEGT. CDR3 length: 16 residues. CDR3 bases: TGTGCCAGCAGTGAAAGGGAAGGGGTTTATAATTCACCCCTCCACTTT. Encoded protein: CASSEREGVYNSPLHF.

The chain employs TRBV19 and TRBJ1-1; the D gene is possibly TRBD1 (5 bases). The CDR3 covers 13 residues. With 9 bases removed from V and 0 bases from J, the gap between germline ends came to 11 bases. Germline CDR1 reads LNHDA; CDR2 reads SQIVND (reference sequence). This CDR3 reads CARSRTLNTEAFF. CDR3 in DNA: TGTGCCAGAAGCCGGACATTGAACACTGAAGCTTTCTTT. The full variable domain, in which reference TRBV19 and TRBJ1-1 provide the parts outside the CDR3, is DGGITQSPKYLFRKEGQNVTLSCEQNLNHDAMYWYRQDPGQGLRLIYYSQIVNDFQKGDIAEGYSVSREKKESFPLTVTSAQKNPTAFYLCARSRTLNTEAFFGQGTRLTVV.

The V gene is TRBV7-9, the J gene TRBJ1-4; D is undetermined. This CDR3 contains 15 residues. Germline loops: CDR1 SEHNR, CDR2 FQNEAQ (reference sequence). Trimming shortened V by 1 base and J by 2 bases, and 8 bases separated the two germline ends. This CDR3 reads CASSLDQSTNEKLFF. The CDR3 coding sequence is TGTGCCAGCAGCTTAGATCAGTCGACTAATGAAAAACTGTTTTTT.

This clone appeared a single time. V is TRBV9 and J is TRBJ2-7; D is undetermined. CDR1 and CDR2 (germline): SGDLS, YYNGEE. The CDR3 covers 14 residues. V lost 0 bases to trimming and J lost 4 bases, with 11 bases between them. The CDR3 DNA reads as TGTGCCAGCAGCGTAGAGTCGGCCGGGTACGAGCAGTACTTC. It translates to CASSVESAGYEQYF.

The chain combines TRBV18 with TRBJ2-5, with 12 bases matching TRBD2. The CDR3 is 16 amino acids. With 4 bases clipped from V and 1 base from J, the junction kept 4 bases outside the gene matches. CDR1 KGHSH and CDR2 LQKENI come from the germline V gene. The CDR3 nucleotides are TGTGCCAGCTCACTGACTAGCGGGGGACTCCAAGAGACCCAGTACTTC. Its protein product is CASSLTSGGLQETQYF.